The 6 T cell receptor beta chains given below trace back to one sample, sequenced in a study of response to subunit inactivated influenza vaccine. TCRdb analysed the RT-PCR reads with MiXCR anew, one entry per CDR3 protein. In the table there are about 570,000 distinct CDR3 sequences, about 11% of which are singletons. Separately, the same data were catalogued under a study of T cells expressing NK-cell markers. That source notes: The authors made TCR beta cDNA libraries by 5'RACE template switching. This switching added a universal primer site and UMIs.

This specimen consisted of PBMCs from blood, obtained on the day of vaccination. These receptors were obtained from a man aged 50 to 60 who received an inactivated influenza vaccine.

The chain combines TRBV3-1 with TRBJ1-1, with D possibly being TRBD1 (6 bases). The CDR3 is 14 residues long. Germline V gene data show CDR1 as LGHDT and CDR2 as YNNKEL (reference sequence). The V end was cut by 2 bases, the J end by 4 bases, with 11 bases between. CDR3 amino acids: CASSQLGAGTEAFF. In nucleotides, the CDR3 is TGTGCCAGCAGCCAATTGGGGGCTGGCACTGAAGCTTTCTTT.

The chain links TRBV24-1 to TRBJ2-2, with a weak D call TRBD1 (5 bases). Germline V CDR1 and CDR2: KGHDR, SFDVKD. The CDR3 is 12 residues long. V was cut by 8 bases and J by 5 bases, with 8 bases left in between. The CDR3: CATKKGTGELFF. The CDR3 DNA is TGTGCCACCAAGAAGGGGACCGGGGAGCTGTTTTTT.

A few counts support this clonotype. The gene calls are TRBV10-1 and TRBJ2-7, with D possibly TRBD1 on 6 matching bases. This CDR3 spans 16 amino acids. Trimming left V 0 bases short and J 6 bases short, with 18 bases between. The germline V gene encodes CDR1 WNHNN and CDR2 SYGVQD (reference sequence). Here the CDR3 DNA reads TGCGCCAGCAGTGAGTCGATTATTCAGGGGACGTCCGAGCAGTACTTC. Translated, it gives CASSESIIQGTSEQYF.

The chain uses TRBV5-1 and TRBJ1-6, with TRBD1 matching 8 bases. CDR1 is SGHRS, CDR2 YFSETQ, per germline. This CDR3 contains 15 residues. V dropped 0 bases and J dropped 8; count of bases not matched to a gene: 4. CDR3 loop: CASSLAGGKYSPLHF. The CDR3 DNA sequence: TGCGCCAGCAGCTTGGCAGGGGGCAAGTATTCACCCCTCCACTTT.

The chain links TRBV4-1 to TRBJ2-2; TRBD1 agrees at 9 bases. The CDR3 is 15 amino acids. J lost 3 bases, V lost 5 bases, and 4 bases had no gene match. The V gene's germline CDR1 is MGHRA and CDR2 YSYEKL. As DNA, the CDR3 is TGCGCCAGCAGCATACAGGGGGCGGACACCGGGGAGCTGTTTTTT. Its protein is CASSIQGADTGELFF.

The chain uses TRBV5-1 and TRBJ2-5; tentatively, D is TRBD1 (5 bases). With 0 bases removed from V and 5 bases from J, the gap between germline ends came to 20 bases. Germline assignment: CDR1 SGHRS and CDR2 YFSETQ. CDR3 size: 17 residues. CDR3 sequence (DNA): TGCGCCAGCAGCTTGGGCGGCGGAGACAGCGTAGGGGAGACCCAGTACTTC. This gives the protein CASSLGGGDSVGETQYF.